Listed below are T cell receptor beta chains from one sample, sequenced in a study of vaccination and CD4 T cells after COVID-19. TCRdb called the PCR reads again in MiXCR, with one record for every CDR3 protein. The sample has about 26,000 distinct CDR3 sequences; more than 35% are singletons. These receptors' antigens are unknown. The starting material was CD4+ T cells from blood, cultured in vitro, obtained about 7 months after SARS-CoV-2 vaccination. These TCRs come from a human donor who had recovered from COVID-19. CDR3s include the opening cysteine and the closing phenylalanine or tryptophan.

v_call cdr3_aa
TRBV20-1 CSANPLLANSQETQYF
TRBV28 CASYERVFYGYTF
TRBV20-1 CSARDRFVWDTIYF
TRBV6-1 CASTRQGLTGELFF
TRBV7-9 CASSLARLAGQETQYF
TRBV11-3 CASSQASSTDTQYF
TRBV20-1 CSARGLQETQYF
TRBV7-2 CASSFAGIDEDTQYF
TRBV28 CASRDDQPYGYTF
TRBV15 CATSRERGSYEQYF
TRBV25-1 CASSDRTGVETQYF
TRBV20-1 CSADVGPTSYNEQFF
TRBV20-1 CSASRDRDFPLHF
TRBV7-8 CASSLVTQTWNSPLHF
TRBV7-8 CASSLLGRRSGANVLTF
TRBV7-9 CASRPRLAGRKSTDTQYF
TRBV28 CASSPGQHLEQYF
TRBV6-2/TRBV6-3 CASSLGSNEQFF
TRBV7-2 CASSGRTAGNTEAFF
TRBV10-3 CAISESLASRSETQYF
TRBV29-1 CSVYHSGRVPYEQYF
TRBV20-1 CSASEGEAGELFF
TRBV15 CATSRGQSNEQFF
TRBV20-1 CSASIGSAYNEQFF
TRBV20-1 CSARLDYDGNQPQHF
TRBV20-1 CSARDLTGTLNEQFF
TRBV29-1 CSAGGRKDTQYF